These 30 T cell receptor beta chains were all obtained from the same sample, sequenced in a study of T cell responses to AZD1222 COVID-19 vaccine. TCRdb keeps only in-frame clones here, not all; method: immunoSEQ multiplex PCR. The sample carries tens of thousands of clones, around 85% recorded once. Sequenced material: peripheral blood, taken on day 0 of MenACWY control vaccination. The receptors shown here come from an adult in good health.

CDR3 residues: CASRRRDRNYGYTF. The CDR3 DNA is TGTGCCAGCAGAAGAAGGGACAGAAACTATGGCTACACCTTC. The V call is TRBV27, the J call TRBJ1-2, with TRBD1 identical over 7 bases. Per the germline V gene, CDR1 is MNHEY and CDR2 is SMNVEV (reference sequence). The CDR3 runs 14 residues. V shed 6 bases, J shed 2 bases, and the junction held 6 bases outside the gene matches.

The V gene is TRBV5-4, the J gene TRBJ1-1; 10 bases match TRBD1. Trimming at V came to 4 bases and at J to 6 bases, leaving 15 bases not matched to a gene. The CDR3 length is 17 residues. Germline V gene data show CDR1 as SGHNT and CDR2 as YYREEE (reference sequence). The CDR3 DNA reads TGTGCCAGCAGCCGTGGCAAAAGGACAGGGGGTGACGCTGAAGCTTTCTTT. Its protein product is CASSRGKRTGGDAEAFF.

V gene TRBV7-9 combines with J gene TRBJ2-1; D is uncertain. The CDR3 consists of 14 residues. V lost 5 bases to trimming and J lost 6 bases, with 14 bases between them. Germline V lookup: CDR1 SEHNR, CDR2 FQNEAQ (reference sequence). The CDR3 nucleotides are TGTGCCAGCAGCCCCACACAAGGTCCCAATGAGCAGTTCTTC. It codes for CASSPTQGPNEQFF. Filled out from reference TRBV7-9 and TRBJ2-1, the complete variable domain reads DTGVSQNPRHKITKRGQNVTFRCDPISEHNRLYWYRQTLGQGPEFLTYFQNEAQLEKSRLLSDRFSAERPKGSFSTLEIQRTEQGDSAMYLCASSPTQGPNEQFFGPGTRLTVL.

About this clone: Germline is not matched at one junction end, which may reflect a read error. The chain is built from TRBV7-7 and TRBJ2-1; D is ambiguous. Germline V CDR1 and CDR2: SSHAT, FNYEAQ (reference sequence). This CDR3 is 14 amino acids long. The CDR3 sequence is CASSLFGSSNEQFF. CDR3 bases: TGTGCTAGCAGCTTATTTGGTTCAAGCAATGAGCAGTTCTTC.

The sample holds one count of this clone. The J gene is TRBJ2-1, the V gene TRBV28; D gene uncertain. Trimming removed 5 bases from V and 8 bases from J, with 7 bases in between. The length of the CDR3 is 11 residues. From germline, CDR1 is MDHEN and CDR2 SYDVKM. CDR3 loop: CASSPHDEQFF. CDR3 DNA sequence: TGTGCCAGCAGTCCCCACGATGAGCAGTTCTTC.

The V and J genes are TRBV6-5 and TRBJ1-1; D call uncertain. The CDR3 contains 13 residues. V was trimmed by 0 bases and J by 1 base, leaving 3 bases between them. The V gene's germline CDR1 is MNHEY and CDR2 SVGAGI. In DNA form, the CDR3 reads TGTGCCAGCAGTTACTCGAGGAACACTGAAGCTTTCTTT. This translates into CASSYSRNTEAFF.

This clone appeared a single time. The V gene is TRBV29-1, the J gene TRBJ2-3; TRBD1 might be the D (6 bases). This CDR3 has 11 residues. The germline V gene has CDR1 SQVTM and CDR2 ANQGSEA. Trimming took 8 bases from V and 8 from J, leaving 14 bases between them. The CDR3 bases are TGCAGCTTCGCAGGGGCGGGTACGCAGTATTTT. It translates to CSFAGAGTQYF.

This clone was counted a single time. In DNA form, the CDR3 reads TGTGCCAGCAGCGTAGTCGTCGGGACTAGCGCACAGCAGTACTTC. Protein: CASSVVVGTSAQQYF. The chain carries TRBV9 and TRBJ2-7, with 10 bases matching TRBD2. The CDR3 runs to 15 residues. Trimming cost V 0 bases and J 8 bases; bases outside gene matches: 8. In germline, CDR1 is SGDLS, CDR2 YYNGEE.

The chain has TRBV19 and TRBJ1-5; D is possibly TRBD1 (6 bases). The CDR3 length is 16 residues. The germline gives CDR1 LNHDA, CDR2 SQIVND (reference sequence). V was pared by 3 bases and J by 4 bases, with 16 bases between. The CDR3 coding sequence is TGTGCCAGTAGTATTCACGTCAGGGGATCTAATCAGCCCCAGCATTTT. Encoded protein: CASSIHVRGSNQPQHF.

The chain has TRBV15 and TRBJ1-1; no clear D. The CDR3 extends over 13 amino acids. The V end lost 5 bases, the J end lost 1 base, and 8 bases lay between the germline ends. Germline loops: CDR1 LNHNV, CDR2 YYDKDF (reference sequence). The CDR3 coding sequence is TGTGCCACCAGCCCTGAACCGAACACTGAAGCTTTCTTT. Translated, it gives CATSPEPNTEAFF.

The V and J genes are TRBV5-1 and TRBJ2-2, with 14 bases lining up with TRBD2. Losses at the gene ends were 4 bases for V and 1 base for J; bases not matched to a gene: 3. This CDR3 is built from 17 residues. In germline, CDR1 is SGHRS, CDR2 YFSETQ. As DNA, the CDR3 is TGCGCCAGCAGCGGAGGACTAGCGGGAGGGAACACCGGGGAGCTGTTTTTT. Encoded protein: CASSGGLAGGNTGELFF.

V is TRBV29-1 and J is TRBJ2-3; D is unclear. Germline V gives CDR1 SQVTM, CDR2 ANQGSEA. There are 18 residues in the CDR3. Trimming shortened V by 7 bases and J by 0 bases, and 26 bases separated the two germline ends. DNA for the CDR3: TGCAGCGCCGCTGGAAGGTCGGGCGTCACCTCTAGCACAGATACGCAGTATTTT. Its translation is CSAAGRSGVTSSTDTQYF.

V is TRBV11-2 and J is TRBJ2-7; TRBD2 agrees at 8 bases. The CDR3 is made up of 14 amino acids. Germline V gene lookup returns CDR1 SGHAT and CDR2 FQNNGV. Germline trimming cut 1 base from V and 3 bases from J; bases unmatched to any gene: 2. The CDR3 bases are TGTGCCAGCAGCTTAGCCGGGACTAGCTACGAGCAGTACTTC. This encodes CASSLAGTSYEQYF.

This clone was observed a handful of times. V gene TRBV11-3 combines with J gene TRBJ1-1, with a possible D match to TRBD1 (5 bases). This CDR3 is built from 13 residues. Trimming shortened V by 5 bases and J by 1 base, and 8 bases separated the two germline ends. Germline V gene data show CDR1 as SGHNT and CDR2 as YENEEA. The CDR3 nucleotides read TGTGCCAGCAGCGGCAGGGCGAACACTGAAGCTTTCTTT. Amino acid sequence: CASSGRANTEAFF.

The genes are TRBV4-1 and TRBJ2-1, with 8 bases fitting TRBD1. Germline V gives CDR1 MGHRA, CDR2 YSYEKL. With 1 base clipped from V and 4 bases from J, the junction kept 9 bases outside the gene matches. This CDR3 has 17 amino acids. This chain's CDR3 is CASSQVRQGALYNEQFF. As DNA, the CDR3 is TGCGCCAGCAGCCAAGTTCGCCAGGGGGCGCTGTACAATGAGCAGTTCTTC.

V gene TRBV15 combines with J gene TRBJ1-4; no reliable D call. CDR1 and CDR2 (germline): LNHNV, YYDKDF (reference sequence). The V and J ends lost 0 bases and 14 bases respectively, with 13 bases between them. The CDR3 loop spans 13 amino acids. CDR3 region: CATSRDRGFRLFF. CDR3 bases: TGTGCCACCAGCAGAGATCGAGGGTTTCGGCTGTTTTTT.

This sequence joins TRBV6-2 or TRBV6-3 and TRBJ1-2; D gene ambiguous. This CDR3 comprises 13 residues. V gave up 2 bases and J gave up 8 bases, with 12 bases separating them. Germline V lookup: CDR1 MNHEY, CDR2 SVGEGT. The CDR3 loop is CASSYELLDGYTF. In DNA, the CDR3 is TGTGCCAGCAGTTACGAATTGTTGGACGGCTACACCTTC.

The V call is TRBV4-3, the J call TRBJ1-1; D is unresolved. CDR1 LGHNA and CDR2 YSLEER come from the germline V gene. The CDR3 contains 16 residues. The germline V and J ends were trimmed by 1 base and 1 base, with 13 bases remaining between them. CDR3 DNA: TGCGCCAGCAGCCAAGCAAACTGGGTATCGAACACTGAAGCTTTCTTT. This sequence encodes CASSQANWVSNTEAFF.

The chain uses TRBV7-6 and TRBJ1-1; 8 nucleotides agree with TRBD1. Germline assignment: CDR1 SGHVS and CDR2 FNYEAQ. V trimming: 5 bases; J trimming: 8 bases; junction bases outside the gene matches: 13. The CDR3 has 15 amino acids. CDR3: CASSIRTGSDGEAFF. In DNA form, the CDR3 reads TGTGCCAGCAGCATTCGGACAGGGTCGGATGGGGAAGCTTTCTTT.

The chain recombines TRBV24-1 with TRBJ2-7; D not resolved. The CDR3 runs to 11 residues. Looked up from germline, CDR1 is KGHDR and CDR2 is SFDVKD. The ends were cut back, 4 bases at V and 2 bases at J, with 2 bases in the middle. Here the CDR3 DNA reads TGTGCCACCAGTGACGCCTACGAGCAGTACTTC. Encoded protein: CATSDAYEQYF.

The CDR3 sequence: CATSRDGTSGSADTQYF. CDR3 sequence (DNA): TGTGCCACCAGCAGAGATGGGACTAGCGGGAGTGCAGATACGCAGTATTTT. The rearrangement links TRBV15 to TRBJ2-3; 14 nucleotides match TRBD2. Germline CDR1 LNHNV, CDR2 YYDKDF (reference sequence). V lost 0 bases and J lost 4; bases outside the gene matches: 3. The CDR3 spans 17 residues.

The table lists this clone with a few counts. V gene TRBV2 combines with J gene TRBJ2-5; 16 bases fit TRBD2. The CDR3 length is 17 residues. V lost 6 bases and J lost 2; bases outside the gene matches: 6. From germline, CDR1 is SNHLY and CDR2 FYNNEI. The CDR3 DNA reads as TGTGCCAGCAGGGGACTAGCGGGAGGGCCGGGGCAAGAGACCCAGTACTTC. It codes for CASRGLAGGPGQETQYF.

The chain couples TRBV2 to TRBJ1-1, with D tentatively TRBD1 (6 bases). Germline V CDR1 and CDR2: SNHLY, FYNNEI. V lost 6 bases and J lost 7, with 12 bases in between. The CDR3 contains 12 residues. The CDR3 is CASSATGIEAFF. The CDR3 DNA follows: TGTGCCAGCAGCGCAACAGGGATTGAAGCTTTCTTT.

The chain couples TRBV7-6 to TRBJ2-7; 7 bases are a match to TRBD1. Germline lookup yields CDR1 SGHVS and CDR2 FNYEAQ. The ends lost 3 bases at V and 5 bases at J; junction bases unmatched: 10. CDR3 length: 15 amino acids. The CDR3 bases are TGTGCCAGCAGCTTGCTACTGACAGGGTCTGACGAGCAGTACTTC. This encodes CASSLLLTGSDEQYF.

The V gene is TRBV5-6, the J gene TRBJ1-2; no clear D. The CDR3 length is 19 residues. Trimming stripped 4 bases from V and 8 bases from J, with 33 bases between. Germline CDR1 and CDR2: SGHDT and YYEEEE. The CDR3 nucleotides are TGTGCCAGCAGCCTATACATGGCGGACGGCCCTATCCCGGCAGAGGGCTACACCTTC. Its translation: CASSLYMADGPIPAEGYTF.

The rearrangement joins TRBV15 to TRBJ2-7; D remains unclear. Germline V gene sequence: CDR1 LNHNV, CDR2 YYDKDF (reference sequence). V lost 0 bases and J 7 bases, leaving 10 bases between the germline ends. The CDR3 consists of 13 residues. Here the CDR3 DNA reads TGTGCCACCAGCAGAGATCTTGGGGTTGAGCAGTACTTC. It specifies CATSRDLGVEQYF.

This clone was found once. The DNA for the CDR3 is TGTGCCAGTAGTATGTTACAGGGGGCCCCCGTCTATGGCTACACCTTC. Protein product: CASSMLQGAPVYGYTF. The rearrangement uses TRBV19 and TRBJ1-2; 9 nucleotides align to TRBD1. The V segment lost 3 bases and the J segment 4 bases; nucleotides outside the gene matches: 9. Per germline, CDR1 LNHDA and CDR2 SQIVND (reference sequence). This CDR3 contains 16 residues.

J is TRBJ1-3 and V is TRBV19; no reliable D call. The V gene's germline CDR1 is LNHDA and CDR2 SQIVND (reference sequence). V dropped 8 bases and J dropped 0 bases, with 20 bases sitting between them. The CDR3 extends over 17 amino acids. The CDR3 is CASSPTSGSFSGNTIYF. The CDR3 nucleotides are TGTGCCAGTTCCCCGACAAGTGGATCCTTCTCTGGAAACACCATATATTTT.

This clone was observed a single time. J is TRBJ2-1 and V is TRBV5-4; D is uncertain. This CDR3 contains 14 residues. V lost 4 bases to trimming and J lost 4 bases, with 12 bases between them. Germline loops: CDR1 SGHNT, CDR2 YYREEE (reference sequence). CDR3 DNA sequence: TGTGCCAGCAGCCTGGTCCAGACATACAATGAGCAGTTCTTC. The encoded protein is CASSLVQTYNEQFF.

This clone was observed a handful of times. The chain links TRBV4-2 to TRBJ2-3; 9 positions match TRBD2. V was clipped by 0 bases and J by 5 bases; unmatched bases: 9. In germline, CDR1 is LGHNA, CDR2 YNFKEQ. The CDR3 spans 17 residues. The CDR3 loop is CASSQDSGRGAKDTQYF. For the CDR3, the DNA is TGTGCCAGCAGCCAAGATAGCGGGAGAGGCGCGAAAGATACGCAGTATTTT.